Below, 7 T cell receptor beta chains from the same sample are listed, as sequenced in a study of shared clonotypes between healthy human individuals. Using immunoSEQ multiplex PCR, the repertoire was profiled, and TCRdb retains in-frame clones only, with some absent. The sample has about 1.1 million clones, roughly 74% seen once; the top ten hold approximately 0.56%. The sample comprised memory CD4+ T cells from PBMCs. Subset of the sample: CD45RA-negative fraction. The receptors derive from a man between 18 and 35 years old in good health. Some clones in this sample may be carry-over from other donors' samples.

As concerns this clone: This sample also contains other DNA sequences that code for the same CDR3. The gene calls are TRBV9 and TRBJ1-5; 8 bases are shared with TRBD1. V dropped 4 bases and J dropped 0; count of bases not matched to a gene: 9. The CDR3 has 17 amino acids. In germline, CDR1 is SGDLS, CDR2 YYNGEE. CDR3 amino acids: CASSPGTGEYSNQPQHF. The CDR3, as DNA: TGTGCCAGCAGCCCCGGGACAGGCGAATATAGCAATCAGCCCCAGCATTTT.

This clone has just a few counts. The chain is built from TRBV7-9 and TRBJ2-5; 10 positions match TRBD1. The DNA end is more similar to TRBJ2-7, so the J call may be wrong. The V gene's germline CDR1 is SEHNR and CDR2 FQNEAQ (reference sequence). The CDR3 runs 13 residues. The CDR3 reads CASGRDRGGEQYF. The CDR3 DNA reads as TGTGCCAGCGGCAGGGACAGGGGCGGCGAGCAGTACTTC.

The V call is TRBV7-2, the J call TRBJ2-1, with a tentative D call TRBD2 (5 bases). Per the germline V gene, CDR1 is SGHTA and CDR2 is FQGNSA. V was cut by 1 base and J by 7 bases, with 14 bases left in between. The CDR3 covers 15 residues. The CDR3 DNA reads as TGTGCCAGCAGCTTAGTGGAGGTAGTGTTTAATGAGCAGTTCTTC. Its protein product is CASSLVEVVFNEQFF.

Only one count was recorded for this clone. Written as DNA, the CDR3 is TGTGCCAGCAGAGGGACAGGAGTCGAAAAACTGTTTTTT. This encodes CASRGTGVEKLFF. The gene calls are TRBV6-5 and TRBJ1-4; 8 nucleotides match TRBD1. Losses at the gene ends were 6 bases for V and 8 bases for J; bases not matched to a gene: 5. This CDR3 has 13 residues. CDR1 MNHEY and CDR2 SVGAGI come from the germline V gene.

This sequence joins TRBV4-1 and TRBJ1-5; D remains ambiguous. The V end lost 0 bases, the J end lost 9 bases, and 15 bases lay between the germline ends. CDR1 and CDR2 from the germline V gene are MGHRA and YSYEKL. This CDR3 is 15 amino acids long. Written as DNA, the CDR3 is TGCGCCAGCAGCCAAGACCGTGGGCCCCGAGGGCCCCAGCATTTT. As protein: CASSQDRGPRGPQHF.

V gene TRBV2 combines with J gene TRBJ2-2, with 7 bases aligning to TRBD2. V gave up 5 bases and J gave up 5 bases; unmatched junction bases: 5. Germline CDR1 is SNHLY and CDR2 is FYNNEI. The CDR3 spans 14 residues. Here the CDR3 reads CASSRGRGTGELFF. The DNA of the CDR3 is TGTGCCAGCAGTCGCGGGAGAGGGACCGGGGAGCTGTTTTTT.

The chain joins TRBV7-9 to TRBJ2-5; 11 nucleotides align to TRBD2. From germline, CDR1 is SEHNR and CDR2 FQNEAQ (reference sequence). CDR3 length: 14 amino acids. V shed 10 bases, J shed 3 bases, and the junction held 7 bases outside the gene matches. CDR3 loop: CATQGTSGKETQYF. The CDR3 region has the DNA TGTGCCACGCAGGGGACTAGCGGAAAAGAGACCCAGTACTTC. The variable domain in full, with the rest retrieved from reference TRBV7-9 and TRBJ2-5, is DTGVSQNPRHKITKRGQNVTFRCDPISEHNRLYWYRQTLGQGPEFLTYFQNEAQLEKSRLLSDRFSAERPKGSFSTLEIQRTEQGDSAMYLCATQGTSGKETQYFGPGTRLLVL.